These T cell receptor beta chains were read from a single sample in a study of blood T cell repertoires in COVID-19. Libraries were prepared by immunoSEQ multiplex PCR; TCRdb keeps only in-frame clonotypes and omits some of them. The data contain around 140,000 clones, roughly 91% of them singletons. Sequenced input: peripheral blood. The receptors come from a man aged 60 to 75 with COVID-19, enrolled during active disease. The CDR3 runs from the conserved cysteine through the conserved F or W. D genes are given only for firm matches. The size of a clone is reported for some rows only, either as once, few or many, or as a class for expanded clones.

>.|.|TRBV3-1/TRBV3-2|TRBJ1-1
TGTGCCAGCAGCCAGTTGAGCACTGAAGCTTTCTTT
CASSQLSTEAFF
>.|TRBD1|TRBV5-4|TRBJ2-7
TGTGCCAGCAGCTTGGCACAGGGGCTATCCTACGAGCAGTACTTC
CASSLAQGLSYEQYF
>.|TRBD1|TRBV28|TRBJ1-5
TGTGCCAGCAGTACCCCGGACAGGGTTTGGGATAGCAATCAGCCCCAGCATTTT
CASSTPDRVWDSNQPQHF
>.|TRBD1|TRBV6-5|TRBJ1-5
TGTGCCAGCAGAACAACAGGGGGGGGCAATCAGCCCCAGCATTTT
CASRTTGGGNQPQHF
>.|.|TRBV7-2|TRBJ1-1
TGTGCCAGCAGCCTGAGGGTAACTGAAGCTTTCTTT
CASSLRVTEAFF
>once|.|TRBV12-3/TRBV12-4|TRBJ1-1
TGTGCCAGCAGCCGGGGTGTGGACACTGAAGCTTTCTTT
CASSRGVDTEAFF
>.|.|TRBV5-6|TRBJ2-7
TGTGCCAGCAGCTCAAACAGGTACGAGCAGTACTTC
CASSSNRYEQYF
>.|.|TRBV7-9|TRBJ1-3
TGTGCCAGCAGCCCCCCGGGGGGAAACACCATATATTTT
CASSPPGGNTIYF
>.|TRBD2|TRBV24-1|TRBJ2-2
TGTGCCACCAGTGATCCCGGACTAGCGGATGACACCGGGGAGCTGTTTTTT
CATSDPGLADDTGELFF
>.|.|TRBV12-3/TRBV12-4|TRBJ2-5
TGTGCCAGCAGTCCGGGACTGCCAGAGACCCAGTACTTC
CASSPGLPETQYF
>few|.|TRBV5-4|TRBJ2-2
TGTGCCAGCAGCTTGGGAAAGACTGCGGTGGAACCCACCGGGGAGCTGTTTTTT
CASSLGKTAVEPTGELFF
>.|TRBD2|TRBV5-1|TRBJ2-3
TGCGCCAGCGGCCAAGGGCTAGCGGGGCCTGAGGATACGCAGTATTTT
CASGQGLAGPEDTQYF
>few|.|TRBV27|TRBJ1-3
TGTGCCAGCAGCGGGGAGCGTACTGGAAACACCATATATTTT
CASSGERTGNTIYF